The rows below give T cell receptor beta chains drawn from one sample of a study of blood T cell repertoires in COVID-19. The table came from immunoSEQ multiplex PCR; TCRdb's copy has only in-frame clones and leaves some out. The table shows more than 95,000 clones, with more than 75% occurring only once. Sequencing used peripheral blood. The origin of the receptors is a human donor in a cohort sampled during active COVID-19. The CDR3 runs from the conserved cysteine through the conserved F or W. A D gene is named only where the DNA matches it firmly. Only part of the rows carry a size: once, few, many, or a class if the clone is expanded.

cdr3_length: 13; v_call: TRBV6-5; j_call: TRBJ2-7; clone_size: -; d_call: TRBD2; cdr3_aa: CASSAGGGYEQYF; cdr3_nt: TGTGCCAGCTCCGCGGGAGGCGGATACGAGCAGTACTTC
cdr3_length: 12; v_call: TRBV5-1; j_call: TRBJ2-7; clone_size: -; d_call: -; cdr3_aa: CASSNQGYEQYF; cdr3_nt: TGCGCCAGCAGCAATCAGGGATACGAGCAGTACTTC
cdr3_length: 13; v_call: TRBV28; j_call: TRBJ2-1; clone_size: -; d_call: -; cdr3_aa: CASTWAGNNEQFF; cdr3_nt: TGTGCCAGCACCTGGGCAGGGAACAATGAGCAGTTCTTC
cdr3_length: 14; v_call: TRBV7-2; j_call: TRBJ1-3; clone_size: -; d_call: TRBD1; cdr3_aa: CASSRTGAGNTIYF; cdr3_nt: TGTGCCAGCAGCCGGACAGGGGCTGGAAACACCATATATTTT
cdr3_length: 16; v_call: TRBV5-1; j_call: TRBJ2-5; clone_size: -; d_call: TRBD1; cdr3_aa: CASTSGTGAYQETQYF; cdr3_nt: TGCGCCAGCACATCCGGGACAGGGGCCTACCAAGAGACCCAGTACTTC
cdr3_length: 18; v_call: TRBV4-1; j_call: TRBJ1-1; clone_size: -; d_call: -; cdr3_aa: CASSQGRFEGLLDTEAFF; cdr3_nt: TGCGCCAGCAGCCAAGGCCGTTTTGAGGGTCTCCTGGACACTGAAGCTTTCTTT
cdr3_length: 16; v_call: TRBV9; j_call: TRBJ2-4; clone_size: -; d_call: TRBD1; cdr3_aa: CASSGASTGPKNIQYF; cdr3_nt: TGTGCCAGCAGCGGTGCCTCGACAGGGCCCAAAAACATTCAGTACTTC
cdr3_length: 16; v_call: TRBV11-2; j_call: TRBJ2-7; clone_size: few; d_call: -; cdr3_aa: CASSLRGRDGYYEQYF; cdr3_nt: TGTGCCAGCAGCTTAAGGGGGAGGGACGGATACTACGAGCAGTACTTC
cdr3_length: 16; v_call: TRBV5-8; j_call: TRBJ1-5; clone_size: -; d_call: -; cdr3_aa: CASSRGGSSGNQPQHF; cdr3_nt: TGTGCCAGCAGCCGCGGGGGGAGTTCGGGCAATCAGCCCCAGCATTTT
cdr3_length: 14; v_call: TRBV2; j_call: TRBJ2-1; clone_size: -; d_call: TRBD1; cdr3_aa: CASLPGQIYNEQFF; cdr3_nt: TGTGCCAGCCTACCGGGACAGATTTACAATGAGCAGTTCTTC
cdr3_length: 17; v_call: TRBV5-4; j_call: TRBJ2-5; clone_size: -; d_call: -; cdr3_aa: CASSLAYRGSGQETQYF; cdr3_nt: TGTGCCAGCAGCTTGGCATACCGCGGAAGTGGCCAAGAGACCCAGTACTTC
cdr3_length: 17; v_call: TRBV6-2/TRBV6-3; j_call: TRBJ2-4; clone_size: -; d_call: -; cdr3_aa: CASSYSTVTLAKNIQYF; cdr3_nt: TGTGCCAGCAGTTACTCTACCGTTACTTTAGCCAAAAACATTCAGTACTTC
cdr3_length: 15; v_call: TRBV9; j_call: TRBJ1-3; clone_size: -; d_call: -; cdr3_aa: CASSVDSGYGNTIYF; cdr3_nt: TGTGCCAGCAGCGTAGACAGCGGCTACGGAAACACCATATATTTT
cdr3_length: 17; v_call: TRBV30; j_call: TRBJ2-5; clone_size: -; d_call: -; cdr3_aa: CAWSTFKGGRYQETQYF; cdr3_nt: TGTGCCTGGAGTACATTCAAAGGGGGACGGTATCAAGAGACCCAGTACTTC
cdr3_length: 15; v_call: TRBV7-5; j_call: TRBJ2-7; clone_size: -; d_call: -; cdr3_aa: CARTLTILAGYEQYF; cdr3_nt: TGTGCCAGAACCCTGACAATACTAGCGGGATATGAGCAGTACTTC
cdr3_length: 14; v_call: TRBV5-1; j_call: TRBJ2-5; clone_size: few; d_call: TRBD2; cdr3_aa: CASRPLAGVETQYF; cdr3_nt: TGCGCCAGCAGGCCGCTAGCGGGAGTGGAGACCCAGTACTTC
cdr3_length: 14; v_call: TRBV11-2; j_call: TRBJ2-3; clone_size: -; d_call: TRBD1; cdr3_aa: CASSLGRGPDTQYF; cdr3_nt: TGTGCCAGCAGCTTGGGCAGGGGGCCAGATACGCAGTATTTT
cdr3_length: 12; v_call: TRBV5-1; j_call: TRBJ1-2; clone_size: -; d_call: -; cdr3_aa: CASSLQGNGYTF; cdr3_nt: TGCGCCAGCAGCCTACAGGGTAACGGCTACACCTTC
cdr3_length: 15; v_call: TRBV9; j_call: TRBJ2-7; clone_size: -; d_call: -; cdr3_aa: CASSVGTQAPYEQYF; cdr3_nt: TGTGCCAGCAGCGTCGGTACTCAAGCCCCCTACGAGCAGTACTTC
cdr3_length: 15; v_call: TRBV6-5; j_call: TRBJ2-2; clone_size: -; d_call: TRBD1; cdr3_aa: CASSAGQGFTGELFF; cdr3_nt: TGTGCCAGCAGCGCGGGACAGGGCTTCACCGGGGAGCTGTTTTTT
cdr3_length: 13; v_call: TRBV12-3/TRBV12-4; j_call: TRBJ2-3; clone_size: -; d_call: TRBD2; cdr3_aa: CASSSLAGAWQYF; cdr3_nt: TGTGCCAGCAGTTCGCTAGCGGGAGCCTGGCAGTATTTT
cdr3_length: 20; v_call: TRBV4-3; j_call: TRBJ2-1; clone_size: -; d_call: TRBD2; cdr3_aa: CASSQSVSPGTSGRFGEQFF; cdr3_nt: TGCGCCAGCAGCCAATCCGTTTCACCCGGGACTAGCGGGAGATTTGGTGAGCAGTTCTTC
cdr3_length: 12; v_call: TRBV7-3; j_call: TRBJ2-1; clone_size: -; d_call: TRBD2; cdr3_aa: CASSFTSGKQFF; cdr3_nt: TGTGCCAGCAGCTTTACTAGCGGAAAGCAGTTCTTC
cdr3_length: 13; v_call: TRBV3-1/TRBV3-2; j_call: TRBJ1-1; clone_size: few; d_call: TRBD1; cdr3_aa: CASSQGGQGEAFF; cdr3_nt: TGTGCCAGCAGCCAAGGTGGACAGGGTGAAGCTTTCTTT
cdr3_length: 13; v_call: TRBV18; j_call: TRBJ2-3; clone_size: -; d_call: -; cdr3_aa: CASSPRVTDTQYF; cdr3_nt: TGTGCCAGCTCACCACGAGTGACAGATACGCAGTATTTT
cdr3_length: 15; v_call: TRBV18; j_call: TRBJ2-7; clone_size: -; d_call: TRBD2; cdr3_aa: CASSPGTSLSYEQYF; cdr3_nt: TGTGCCAGCTCACCCGGGACTAGCCTCTCCTACGAGCAGTACTTC
cdr3_length: 13; v_call: TRBV27; j_call: TRBJ2-2; clone_size: -; d_call: TRBD1; cdr3_aa: CASSTGGRGELFF; cdr3_nt: TGTGCCAGCAGTACAGGGGGCCGCGGGGAGCTGTTTTTT
cdr3_length: 17; v_call: TRBV5-1; j_call: TRBJ2-1; clone_size: -; d_call: TRBD2; cdr3_aa: CASSLDDWTSGIGGKFF; cdr3_nt: TGCGCCAGCAGCTTGGATGACTGGACTAGCGGGATCGGTGGAAAGTTCTTC
cdr3_length: 12; v_call: TRBV3-1/TRBV3-2; j_call: TRBJ2-7; clone_size: -; d_call: -; cdr3_aa: CASSQIPDEQYF; cdr3_nt: TGTGCCAGCAGCCAAATTCCCGACGAGCAGTACTTC
cdr3_length: 13; v_call: TRBV5-1; j_call: TRBJ1-5; clone_size: -; d_call: TRBD1; cdr3_aa: CASSLQGPEPQHF; cdr3_nt: TGCGCCAGCAGCTTACAGGGGCCGGAGCCCCAGCATTTT
cdr3_length: 14; v_call: TRBV5-4; j_call: TRBJ1-1; clone_size: -; d_call: TRBD1; cdr3_aa: CASSAGQLNTEAFF; cdr3_nt: TGTGCCAGCAGCGCGGGACAGCTGAACACTGAAGCTTTCTTT
cdr3_length: 14; v_call: TRBV2; j_call: TRBJ1-1; clone_size: -; d_call: -; cdr3_aa: CASNLPGRNTEAFF; cdr3_nt: TGTGCCAGCAACCTACCCGGGAGGAACACTGAAGCTTTCTTT
cdr3_length: 13; v_call: TRBV9; j_call: TRBJ2-7; clone_size: -; d_call: TRBD1; cdr3_aa: CADRGGHENEQYF; cdr3_nt: TGTGCCGACCGAGGGGGCCATGAAAACGAGCAGTACTTC
cdr3_length: 13; v_call: TRBV4-1; j_call: TRBJ1-5; clone_size: -; d_call: -; cdr3_aa: CASSQVGAQPQHF; cdr3_nt: TGCGCCAGCAGCCAAGTGGGGGCTCAGCCCCAGCATTTT
cdr3_length: 16; v_call: TRBV5-6; j_call: TRBJ1-6; clone_size: -; d_call: TRBD1; cdr3_aa: CASSLNGQGGGSPLHF; cdr3_nt: TGTGCCAGCAGCTTAAACGGCCAGGGGGGTGGTTCACCCCTCCACTTT
cdr3_length: 17; v_call: TRBV9; j_call: TRBJ2-1; clone_size: -; d_call: -; cdr3_aa: CASSVGISGSSYNEQFF; cdr3_nt: TGTGCCAGCAGCGTAGGTATTAGCGGTAGCTCCTACAATGAGCAGTTCTTC